Many counts were recorded for the clone carrying this T cell receptor beta chain. Its target is not known. As previously described, bulk TCR libraries were made using listed TCR primers. In TCRdb, the PCR reads were re-called with MiXCR into one record per CDR3 protein. The sample has 460,000 or so distinct CDR3 sequences; around 25% are singletons. These data originate in a study of molecular identifiers for immune sequencing clone quantification. General study results and limits: Highly expanded clones may be undercounted when identical TCR molecules share barcodes.

The germline gives CDR1 SEHNR, CDR2 FQNEAQ (reference sequence). V lost 4 bases and J lost 2; bases outside the gene matches: 7. This CDR3 contains 17 residues. Sorting defined naive CD8 T cells as CD8+CD4-CCR7+CD45RA+. The receptor comes from a human donor in good health. Some libraries in this study had Jurkat cell RNA spiked in. The chain recombines TRBV7-9 with TRBJ2-5; 13 nucleotides align to TRBD2. The sample comprised naive CD8+ T cells from blood, with Jurkat cell RNA spiked in. Subset in this sample: FACS-sorted CD8+CD4-CCR7+CD45RA+ naive T cells. The CDR3 DNA is TGTGCCAGCAGCTCCGGACTAGCGGGAGTCTCTCAAGAGACCCAGTACTTC. Residues: CASSSGLAGVSQETQYF.